Below, 25 T cell receptor beta chains from the same sample are listed, as sequenced in a study of T cells in Graves' hyperthyroidism and ophthalmopathy. Authors of the study amplified TCR beta CDR3 regions from RNA transcripts. An initial round of RT-PCR targeting the TCR CDR3 relied on the HTBI primer set. TCRdb redid the calling of the multiplex PCR reads with MiXCR, one entry per CDR3 protein. The table records a few hundred thousand distinct CDR3 sequences, approximately 14% of them present only once. Sequenced input: blood. These receptors were obtained from a woman in her twenties or thirties with Graves' hyperthyroidism that later progressed to Graves' ophthalmopathy.

This clonotype was counted ten times or more. The chain uses TRBV30 and TRBJ1-1; D ambiguous. Germline-derived CDR1 and CDR2 are GTSNPN and SVGIG (reference sequence). Trimming cost V 0 bases and J 1 base, with 9 bases left between them. The CDR3 length is 14 residues. CDR3 protein: CAWSVGVKNTEAFF. The CDR3 DNA reads as TGTGCCTGGAGTGTGGGAGTTAAGAACACTGAAGCTTTCTTT.

This clonotype was picked up a small number of times. The rearrangement links TRBV2 to TRBJ2-7; 9 bases agree with TRBD2. Losses at the gene ends were 3 bases for V and 4 bases for J; bases not matched to a gene: 10. The CDR3 runs 16 residues. Germline lookup yields CDR1 SNHLY and CDR2 FYNNEI. CDR3 amino acids: CASSDPHSGREYEQYF. The CDR3 DNA sequence: TGTGCCAGCAGTGACCCCCATAGCGGGAGAGAGTACGAGCAGTACTTC. The whole variable domain, remainder taken from reference TRBV2 and TRBJ2-7, is EPEVTQTPSHQVTQMGQEVILRCVPISNHLYFYWYRQILGQKVEFLVSFYNNEISEKSEIFDDQFSVERPDGSNFTLKIRSTKLEDSAMYFCASSDPHSGREYEQYFGPGTRLTVT.

The rearrangement uses TRBV5-6 and TRBJ1-1, with D uncertain. This CDR3 spans 12 amino acids. Trimming cost V 0 bases and J 8 bases, with 8 bases left between them. Germline V gene sequence: CDR1 SGHDT, CDR2 YYEEEE. The CDR3 spells CASSLGLAEAFF. DNA for the CDR3: TGTGCCAGCAGCTTGGGTTTGGCAGAAGCTTTCTTT. Using reference TRBV5-6 and TRBJ1-1 for the parts outside the CDR3, the full variable domain is DAGVTQSPTHLIKTRGQQVTLRCSPKSGHDTVSWYQQALGQGPQFIFQYYEEEERQRGNFPDRFSGHQFPNYSSELNVNALLLGDSALYLCASSLGLAEAFFGQGTRLTVV.

On this clonotype: A much larger clone sits a single nucleotide away, making a read error possible. V gene TRBV6-5 combines with J gene TRBJ1-1, with D uncertain. CDR1 and CDR2 from the germline V gene are MNHEY and SVGAGI. The CDR3 is 14 amino acids. The CDR3, as DNA: TGTGCCAGCAGTTACTCTCAGGAGAACACTGAAGCTCTCTTT. Its translation is CASSYSQENTEALF.

This clonotype was seen at least ten times. The germline gene is not matched at one end of the junction; a read error may be the cause. The chain employs TRBV5-1 and TRBJ1-2, with TRBD1 matching over 7 bases. The germline gives CDR1 SGHRS, CDR2 YFSETQ. This CDR3 region has 13 residues. The CDR3 loop is CASSLDRNYGYTF. The CDR3, as DNA: TGTGCCAGCAGTTTGGACAGGAACTATGGCTACACCTTC. The variable domain in full, with the rest retrieved from reference TRBV5-1 and TRBJ1-2, is KAGVTQTPRYLIKTRGQQVTLSCSPISGHRSVSWYQQTPGQGLQFLFEYFSETQRNKGNFPGRFSGRQFSNSRSEMNVSTLELGDSALYLCASSLDRNYGYTFGSGTRLTVV.

This clonotype has at least ten counts. This rearrangement joins TRBV7-2 to TRBJ1-2; 7 bases fit TRBD1. CDR1 is SGHTA, CDR2 FQGNSA, per germline. The CDR3 has 16 amino acids. V shed 5 bases and J 6 bases; nucleotides not matched to a gene: 15. The CDR3 DNA is TGTGCCAGCAGCCCCCAGAGTGGGTGGACAGGTCATGGCTACACCTTC. It is translated as CASSPQSGWTGHGYTF.

This clonotype came up many times. This chain uses TRBV27 with TRBJ1-2; tentatively, D is TRBD1 (6 bases). The CDR3 consists of 16 residues. From germline, CDR1 is MNHEY and CDR2 SMNVEV (reference sequence). V was trimmed by 3 bases and J by 6 bases, leaving 20 bases between them. In DNA, the CDR3 is TGTGCCAGCAGTTTGTCGGGGGCGGTGTCCTGGGATGGCTACACCTTC. This codes for CASSLSGAVSWDGYTF.

DNA of the CDR3: TGTGCCAGCAGCTTATCAGATGGACATCGAGGTGGCTACACCTTC. This codes for CASSLSDGHRGGYTF. The chain carries TRBV7-9 and TRBJ1-2; possible D gene TRBD1, 5 bases. V was pared by 2 bases and J by 7 bases, with 17 bases between. The CDR3 spans 15 residues. Germline values: CDR1 SEHNR, CDR2 FQNEAQ (reference sequence).

This clonotype was seen a handful of times. The V gene is TRBV18, the J gene TRBJ1-5; D is uncertain. Germline CDR1 reads KGHSH; CDR2 reads LQKENI. Deletions cut 0 bases from V and 1 base from J, with 4 bases between. The CDR3 covers 14 residues. The CDR3 coding sequence is TGTGCCAGCTCACCACCGGACAGCAATCAGCCCCAGCATTTT. This codes for CASSPPDSNQPQHF.

The J gene is TRBJ2-2, the V gene TRBV20-1; perhaps D is TRBD1 or TRBD2 (5 bases each). V lost 5 bases, J lost 0 bases, and 16 bases lay in between. Germline V gene lookup returns CDR1 DFQATT and CDR2 SNEGSKA (reference sequence). There are 16 residues in the CDR3. CDR3 sequence reads: CSARGAGPTNTGELFF. The CDR3 DNA reads TGCAGTGCTCGAGGGGCCGGACCCACGAACACCGGGGAGCTGTTTTTT.

Many counts were recorded for this clonotype. V gene TRBV6-1 combines with J gene TRBJ1-5, with D tentatively TRBD1 (5 bases). Germline assignment: CDR1 MNHNS and CDR2 SASEGT. Deletions cut 5 bases from V and 7 bases from J, with 21 bases between. The CDR3 runs 16 residues. This CDR3 reads CASSKGVGQGGQPQHF. CDR3 coding DNA: TGTGCCAGCAGTAAAGGGGTTGGGCAGGGAGGACAGCCCCAGCATTTT.

This clonotype was counted between two and nine times. The chain employs TRBV19 and TRBJ2-7, with D possibly TRBD2 on 7 matching bases. The CDR3 has 14 residues. Germline V lookup: CDR1 LNHDA, CDR2 SQIVND (reference sequence). V was shortened by 1 base and J by 5 bases, with 12 bases between the two germline ends. The CDR3: CASSIVGGVNEQYF. The CDR3 region has the DNA TGTGCCAGTAGTATAGTAGGGGGGGTCAACGAGCAGTACTTC.

The J gene is TRBJ1-5, the V gene TRBV25-1; D gene unclear. The CDR3 loop spans 14 amino acids. Germline values: CDR1 MGHDK, CDR2 SYGVNS. Between the trimmed V and J ends, which lost 4 bases and 0 bases, there was a span of 7 bases. The CDR3 DNA sequence: TGTGCCAGCAGTGTTAGTAATAGCAATCAGCCCCAGCATTTT. Amino acids: CASSVSNSNQPQHF.

This clonotype was observed many times. The genes are TRBV4-1 and TRBJ2-7; D might be TRBD2 (5 bases). Trimming cost V 0 bases and J 3 bases, with 9 bases left between them. The CDR3 runs 14 residues. CDR1 MGHRA and CDR2 YSYEKL come from the germline V gene. The CDR3 DNA reads TGCGCCAGCAGCCAAGACCGAGGGTTCTACGAGCAGTACTTC. This codes for CASSQDRGFYEQYF.

This clonotype occurred many times. The genes are TRBV20-1 and TRBJ2-1; possibly TRBD2 for D (6 bases). Germline CDR1 and CDR2: DFQATT and SNEGSKA (reference sequence). The V end lost 5 bases, the J end lost 2 bases, and 16 bases lay between the germline ends. This CDR3 contains 15 residues. CDR3 sequence reads: CSAGRSRGAYNEQFF. In DNA form, the CDR3 reads TGCAGTGCTGGGAGGAGCCGGGGAGCCTACAATGAGCAGTTCTTC.

A remark on this clonotype: A read error may account for a junction end that differs from germline. The rearrangement links TRBV27 to TRBJ1-6; D is unclear. Germline V gene data show CDR1 as MNHEY and CDR2 as SMNVEV (reference sequence). The CDR3 has 15 amino acids. The CDR3 spells CAGSPRLGLHSHLHF. For the CDR3, the DNA is TGTGCCGGCAGTCCTCGACTGGGTCTCCACTCTCACCTCCACTTT.

At least ten counts were recorded for this clonotype. The DNA for the CDR3 is TGTGCCAGCAGCGCCGGACTAGCGGGCAGCACAGATACGCAGTATTTT. It yields the protein CASSAGLAGSTDTQYF. This chain joins TRBV9 and TRBJ2-3; 11 bases are a match to TRBD2. V shed 3 bases and J 0 bases; nucleotides not matched to a gene: 3. Looked up from germline, CDR1 is SGDLS and CDR2 is YYNGEE. The CDR3 has 16 amino acids. Complete variable domain (other parts from reference TRBV9 and TRBJ2-3): DSGVTQTPKHLITATGQRVTLRCSPRSGDLSVYWYQQSLDQGLQFLIQYYNGEERAKGNILERFSAQQFPDLHSELNLSSLELGDSALYFCASSAGLAGSTDTQYFGPGTRLTVL.

This clonotype occurred a few times. The rearrangement joins TRBV20-1 to TRBJ2-3, with TRBD2 matching 7 bases. The V segment lost 6 bases and the J segment 1 base; nucleotides outside the gene matches: 7. The CDR3 spans 14 residues. The germline V gene encodes CDR1 DFQATT and CDR2 SNEGSKA (reference sequence). The CDR3 DNA reads as TGCAGTGCCTTAGGAACTAGCGGCACAGATACGCAGTATTTT. This encodes CSALGTSGTDTQYF.

This clonotype was seen repeatedly, ten times or more. V usage is TRBV25-1 and J usage is TRBJ2-6; the D is unclear. The CDR3 loop spans 17 amino acids. Germline V CDR1 and CDR2: MGHDK, SYGVNS. The V gene lost 1 base and the J gene lost 0 bases, with 10 bases spanning the gap. The CDR3 DNA follows: TGTGCCAGCAGTGAATCGTACGGCAGCTCTGGGGCCAACGTCCTGACTTTC. Its protein is CASSESYGSSGANVLTF.

The chain couples TRBV20-1 to TRBJ2-1, with 7 bases identical to TRBD2. The CDR3 extends over 14 amino acids. Looked up from germline, CDR1 is DFQATT and CDR2 is SNEGSKA (reference sequence). Trimming removed 5 bases from V and 7 bases from J; junction bases left unmatched: 11. This chain's CDR3 is CSAPGLSGGNEQFF. In DNA, the CDR3 is TGCAGTGCTCCCGGACTCTCCGGGGGGAATGAGCAGTTCTTC.

This clonotype was counted ten times or more. This chain joins TRBV27 and TRBJ1-3; D is perhaps TRBD1 (5 bases). V lost 4 bases to trimming and J lost 5 bases, with 18 bases between them. Per germline, CDR1 MNHEY and CDR2 SMNVEV (reference sequence). This CDR3 has 16 residues. CDR3 sequence: CASSSLGANTRNTIYF. CDR3 in DNA: TGTGCCAGCAGTTCGCTAGGGGCCAACACTCGAAACACCATATATTTT.

At least ten counts were recorded for this clonotype. V and J are TRBV12-3 or TRBV12-4 and TRBJ2-1; no firm D call. CDR3 length: 14 amino acids. The V end was cut by 4 bases, the J end by 5 bases, with 12 bases between. The CDR3 region has the DNA TGTGCCAGCAGTTCGCAGGCATTAGACAATGAGCAGTTCTTC. Its translation: CASSSQALDNEQFF.

This chain uses TRBV9 with TRBJ2-1; 7 bases align to TRBD2. The CDR3 runs 12 residues. Per germline, CDR1 SGDLS and CDR2 YYNGEE. The V and J ends lost 3 bases and 7 bases, in that order; junction bases with no gene match: 1. CDR3 DNA sequence: TGTGCCAGCAGCGGGACTAGGAATGAGCAGTTCTTC. Residues: CASSGTRNEQFF.

In its sample, this clonotype was seen many times. The chain joins TRBV20-1 to TRBJ1-1; D is unclear. From germline, CDR1 is DFQATT and CDR2 SNEGSKA (reference sequence). This CDR3 region has 16 residues. Trimming took off 5 bases at V and 1 base at J, with 20 bases between the two ends. This CDR3 is CSAHSLQRHANTEAFF. The CDR3 DNA reads TGCAGTGCTCACTCCCTCCAGCGGCACGCGAACACTGAAGCTTTCTTT.

There are many counts of this clonotype. V gene TRBV5-1 combines with J gene TRBJ2-2; no clear D gene. The CDR3 spans 13 residues. Germline V gene sequence: CDR1 SGHRS, CDR2 YFSETQ. The V end lost 0 bases, the J end lost 6 bases, and 6 bases lay between the germline ends. The CDR3 nucleotides are TGCGCCAGCAGCTTGGATCCCGCCGGGGAGCTGTTTTTT. Translating it yields CASSLDPAGELFF.